This T cell receptor (beta chain) was profiled in a study of OX40 agonist ivuxolimab in advanced cancers. A single count supports this clone. This CDR3 comprises 14 residues. The J segment lost 9 bases and the V segment lost 5 bases, leaving 8 bases of the junction unmatched. Germline V gene lookup returns CDR1 SEHNR and CDR2 FQNEAQ (reference sequence). TCRdb keeps only in-frame clones here, not all; method: immunoSEQ multiplex PCR. The data contain around 79,000 clones, 88% of them singletons. Here the sequenced sample was CD4+ or CD8+ T cells sorted from blood, taken in a trial of the OX40 agonist ivuxolimab. V and J are TRBV7-9 and TRBJ2-1; 9 nucleotides line up with TRBD2. The origin of this receptor is an adult with an advanced solid tumor such as melanoma, head and neck, liver or kidney cancer. This chain's CDR3 is CASSRGLAGREQFF. The CDR3 DNA is TGTGCCAGCAGCCGGGGACTAGCTGGCCGTGAGCAGTTCTTC.